The text below deals with one TCR beta chain. There are 13 residues in the CDR3. The ends lost 7 bases at V and 7 bases at J; junction bases unmatched: 9. The germline CDR1 and CDR2 sequences are SQVTM and ANQGSEA. The data were obtained in a study of T-cell memory formation after mild COVID-19. TCRdb ran MiXCR on the 5' RACE reads and lists one entry per CDR3 protein. This repertoire shows around 370,000 distinct CDR3 sequences, roughly 21% found once; its top ten account for under 15%. The rearrangement links TRBV29-1 to TRBJ1-4, with 7 bases aligning to TRBD1. Sequencing was done on a sample of PBMCs or a T cell subset sorted from them (not recorded which). The source of this sequence is an adult woman who had mild COVID-19 (a few samples of this study predate the infection). Cell type and time point are not known. In DNA, the CDR3 is TGCAGCGCTCGGGACAGCAGGCTTGAAAAACTGTTTTTT. Amino acid sequence: CSARDSRLEKLFF.